Listed below are T cell receptor beta chains from one sample, sequenced in a study of T cells in narcolepsy. The repertoire was sequenced with immunoSEQ multiplex PCR; TCRdb's copy has only in-frame clones and lacks some. Counted here are about 15,000 clones, 65% to 90% occurring once; the ten biggest clones make up 30% to 45%. Material: memory (CD45RA-) CD4+ T cells from blood. The receptors come from a human donor in good health. Each CDR3 is given with its conserved first and last residue. A D gene is named only where the DNA matches it firmly. Expanded clones are given a class, and other clones once, few, many or no size at all.

clone size	J gene	D gene	V gene	CDR3 protein	CDR3 DNA
NA	TRBJ2-2	NA	TRBV10-1	CASKGDTGELFF	TGCGCCAGCAAGGGGGACACCGGGGAGCTGTTTTTT
NA	TRBJ1-5	TRBD1	TRBV28	CASSHDRGPKAQHF	TGTGCCAGCAGTCACGACAGGGGGCCTAAAGCCCAGCATTTT
NA	TRBJ2-7	TRBD2	TRBV7-9	CASSLEMPGLGFPYEQYF	TGTGCCAGCAGCTTAGAGATGCCAGGACTAGGTTTCCCCTACGAGCAGTACTTC
NA	TRBJ1-2	NA	TRBV7-9	CASSRLGPGADGYTF	TGTGCCAGCAGCCGATTGGGGCCGGGGGCGGATGGCTACACCTTC
NA	TRBJ2-5	NA	TRBV30	CAWSKGLSAHQETQYF	TGTGCCTGGAGTAAGGGACTGTCAGCCCACCAAGAGACCCAGTACTTC
NA	TRBJ1-1	TRBD1	TRBV4-3	CASSVGTDFSEAFF	TGCGCCAGCAGCGTAGGGACAGATTTTTCTGAAGCTTTCTTT
NA	TRBJ2-1	TRBD2	TRBV6-1	CASSDLAGGINEQFF	TGTGCCAGCAGTGATCTAGCGGGGGGGATCAATGAGCAGTTCTTC
few	TRBJ2-2	TRBD2	TRBV6-1	CATPTSGINTGELFF	TGTGCCACCCCCACTAGCGGGATAAACACCGGGGAGCTGTTTTTT
few	TRBJ1-3	NA	TRBV10-3	CAISESRGAGNTIYF	TGTGCCATCAGTGAGTCTCGGGGGGCTGGAAACACCATATATTTT
NA	TRBJ2-3	NA	TRBV9	CASSVGTLGTDTQYF	TGTGCCAGCAGCGTAGGGACCCTCGGCACAGATACGCAGTATTTT
NA	TRBJ1-3	TRBD1	TRBV7-2	CASSFWTGGGGNTIYF	TGTGCCAGCAGCTTTTGGACAGGGGGCGGCGGAAACACCATATATTTT
NA	TRBJ1-2	NA	TRBV6-6	CASSPRGSNYGYTF	TGTGCCAGCAGTCCCCGAGGGTCTAACTATGGCTACACCTTC
NA	TRBJ1-1	NA	TRBV5-8	CASRKAASRPNTEAFF	TGTGCCAGCAGAAAAGCCGCTTCTCGGCCGAACACTGAAGCTTTCTTT
NA	TRBJ2-5	TRBD2	TRBV18	CASSGASGMQETQYF	TGTGCCAGCTCAGGGGCTAGCGGGATGCAAGAGACCCAGTACTTC
NA	TRBJ2-3	TRBD2	TRBV5-4	CASQHDQGLAGGQGTDTQYF	TGTGCCAGCCAGCATGACCAGGGACTAGCGGGGGGGCAGGGCACAGATACGCAGTATTTT
NA	TRBJ2-5	TRBD2	TRBV30	CAWSDETSGAQETQYF	TGTGCCTGGAGTGACGAGACTAGCGGGGCACAAGAGACCCAGTACTTC
NA	TRBJ1-3	NA	TRBV30	CAWSSGNTIYF	TGTGCCTGGAGTTCTGGAAACACCATATATTTT
NA	TRBJ2-3	NA	TRBV7-3	CASSFDGRGTDTQYF	TGTGCCAGCAGCTTCGACGGTCGCGGCACAGATACGCAGTATTTT
NA	TRBJ2-5	TRBD2	TRBV7-6	CASSPTFGGGGEETQYF	TGTGCCAGCAGCCCAACGTTTGGCGGGGGTGGTGAAGAGACCCAGTACTTC
NA	TRBJ1-2	TRBD1	TRBV18	CASSPGGQGAYGYTF	TGTGCCAGCTCACCAGGGGGACAGGGGGCCTATGGCTACACCTTC
NA	TRBJ2-6	NA	TRBV5-4	CASRPRVGRLSGANVLTF	TGTGCCAGCAGACCACGCGTTGGTCGCCTCTCTGGGGCCAACGTCCTGACTTTC
once	TRBJ2-5	TRBD2	TRBV10-2	CASRGLAGVGTQYF	TGCGCCAGCAGAGGACTAGCGGGAGTGGGGACCCAGTACTTC
NA	TRBJ2-7	NA	TRBV6-5	CASSAPGRSAYEQYF	TGTGCCAGCAGTGCCCCTGGACGGTCGGCCTACGAGCAGTACTTC
NA	TRBJ2-2	NA	TRBV10-3	CVISEWGGELFF	TGTGTCATCAGTGAGTGGGGCGGGGAGCTGTTTTTT
once	TRBJ2-3	TRBD2	TRBV13	CASSLRSGGTDTQYF	TGTGCCAGCAGCTTAAGGAGCGGGGGGACAGATACGCAGTATTTT
NA	TRBJ2-3	NA	TRBV12-5	CASGLSRDNTDTQYF	TGTGCTAGTGGTTTGTCACGGGACAACACAGATACGCAGTATTTT
NA	TRBJ2-1	TRBD2	TRBV6-5	CACWGTSGTGEQFF	TGTGCCTGTTGGGGGACTAGCGGGACCGGTGAGCAGTTCTTC
NA	TRBJ2-2	NA	TRBV5-1	CASSLTVSGELFF	TGCGCCAGCAGCTTAACTGTGTCTGGGGAGCTGTTTTTT
NA	TRBJ2-3	TRBD2	TRBV11-2	CASSARLAGASTDTQYF	TGTGCCAGCAGCGCCCGACTAGCGGGGGCCTCCACAGATACGCAGTATTTT
NA	TRBJ1-3	NA	TRBV6-1	CASSSAQGSGNTIYF	TGTGCCAGCAGCTCGGCACAGGGTTCTGGAAACACCATATATTTT
NA	TRBJ2-1	NA	TRBV4-1	CAGSQGPQGSYNEQFF	TGCGCCGGCAGCCAGGGCCCCCAGGGCTCCTACAATGAGCAGTTCTTC
NA	TRBJ2-5	TRBD2	TRBV11-2	CASSSYRDSGRAQETQYF	TGTGCCAGCAGCTCCTACAGGGACAGCGGGAGGGCCCAAGAGACCCAGTACTTC
NA	TRBJ2-3	TRBD2	TRBV27	CASSLGLAGITDTQYF	TGTGCCAGCAGTTTAGGGCTAGCGGGGATCACAGATACGCAGTATTTT
NA	TRBJ1-2	NA	TRBV5-4	CASSLAGIGGDYGYTF	TGTGCCAGCAGCTTGGCAGGGATTGGGGGTGACTATGGCTACACCTTC
NA	TRBJ2-7	NA	TRBV6-6	CASSYSGGSSYEQYF	TGTGCCAGCAGTTACTCAGGGGGGAGCTCCTACGAGCAGTACTTC
NA	TRBJ2-5	NA	TRBV6-1	CASSDPPGTLYF	TGTGCCAGCAGCGACCCCCCCGGGACCCTGTACTTC
NA	TRBJ2-1	TRBD2	TRBV11-2	CASSRINVAGGPKGEQFF	TGTGCCAGCAGCCGCATAAATGTAGCGGGGGGGCCGAAGGGTGAGCAGTTCTTC
NA	TRBJ2-4	TRBD2	TRBV6-1	CASGQGTRNIQYF	TGTGCCAGCGGGCAGGGGACTAGAAACATTCAGTACTTC
NA	TRBJ2-1	NA	TRBV5-4	CASSEGLHNTYNEQFF	TGTGCCAGCAGCGAGGGACTTCATAACACCTACAATGAGCAGTTCTTC
NA	TRBJ2-7	TRBD1	TRBV7-2	CASSLVGQDPYEQYF	TGTGCCAGCAGCTTAGTGGGACAGGATCCCTACGAGCAGTACTTC
NA	TRBJ1-6	NA	TRBV25-1	CASSERPTAANSPLHF	TGTGCCAGCAGTGAACGCCCTACTGCTGCCAATTCACCCCTCCACTTT
NA	TRBJ1-4	NA	TRBV5-6	CASSFKAAEEKLFF	TGTGCCAGCAGCTTTAAGGCGGCGGAAGAAAAACTGTTTTTT
NA	TRBJ2-2	TRBD1	TRBV27	CASTVTGGSPGELFF	TGTGCCAGCACCGTAACAGGGGGAAGCCCCGGGGAGCTGTTTTTT
NA	TRBJ1-3	NA	TRBV19	CASSIDGPGNTIYF	TGTGCCAGTAGTATAGACGGGCCTGGAAACACCATATATTTT
NA	TRBJ2-7	TRBD1	TRBV5-4	CASSSPEGQGHEQYF	TGTGCCAGCAGCTCCCCGGAGGGACAGGGGCACGAGCAGTACTTC
NA	TRBJ1-3	NA	TRBV7-9	CASSLIPGNTIYF	TGTGCCAGCAGCCTAATTCCTGGAAACACCATATATTTT
NA	TRBJ2-3	TRBD1	TRBV7-8	CASSWDRGTDTQYF	TGTGCCAGCAGTTGGGACAGAGGCACAGATACGCAGTATTTT